Listed below are T cell receptor beta chains from one sample, sequenced in a study of blood T cells in healthy people across ages. From the 5' RACE reads, TCRdb called clonotypes with MiXCR, one entry per CDR3 protein. The repertoire holds some 1,000,000 distinct CDR3 sequences, with 25% as singletons. These data were likewise used in another study, on T cells of mothers and their children.

Sequenced material: blood. The receptor set was obtained from a girl aged 2-15 years in good health. Both conserved end residues are part of each CDR3. A D gene is named only where the DNA matches it firmly. Clone size is given for some rows only: seen once, a few or many times, or a class if the clone is expanded.

j_gene | d_gene | abundance | v_gene | CDR3nt | CDR3aa
TRBJ2-7 | . | few | TRBV7-6 | TGTGCCAGCAGCGCCGGGGACGGCTACGAGCAGTACTTC | CASSAGDGYEQYF
TRBJ1-1 | TRBD1 | few | TRBV29-1 | TGCAGCGCCTGGACAGGGGGGATAGGAACTGAAGCTTTCTTT | CSAWTGGIGTEAFF
TRBJ2-4 | . | few | TRBV2 | TGTGCCAGCAGTGAGGAGCGGCTAGCCAAAAACATTCAGTACTTC | CASSEERLAKNIQYF
TRBJ2-2 | . | . | TRBV7-2 | TGTGCCAGCAGCCCAGCCCCCCGTGGGACCGGGGAGCTGTTTTTT | CASSPAPRGTGELFF
TRBJ2-7 | . | . | TRBV29-1 | TGCAGCGTTGTGGACCCCCGGACTAATCGCTCCTACGAGCAGTACTTC | CSVVDPRTNRSYEQYF
TRBJ2-7 | . | . | TRBV7-9 | TGTGCCAGCAGCTCGGGTAGCGTAAGGCACGAGCAGTACTTC | CASSSGSVRHEQYF
TRBJ2-1 | . | . | TRBV12-3/TRBV12-4 | TGTGCCAGCAGTTTATTAGGGAAACACAATGAGCAGTTCTTC | CASSLLGKHNEQFF
TRBJ1-4 | . | . | TRBV7-8 | TGTGCCAGCAGCTTGATAACTAATCAACTGTTTTTT | CASSLITNQLFF
TRBJ2-1 | . | . | TRBV29-1 | TGCAGCGTTGAAACCTCATCCCGCGTCAATGAGCAGTTCTTC | CSVETSSRVNEQFF
TRBJ2-5 | . | few | TRBV7-3 | TGTGCCAGCAGCTTAAGGGCTGGGGACGGGGAGACCCAGTACTTC | CASSLRAGDGETQYF
TRBJ2-1 | TRBD2 | . | TRBV11-1 | TGTGCCAGCAGCCCCCCCCTGCGGGTAGCGGGGGCCAAGGGGTCCTACAATGAGCAGTTCTTC | CASSPPLRVAGAKGSYNEQFF
TRBJ1-4 | TRBD1 | once | TRBV10-3 | TGTGCCATCAGTAAGACAGGGGGCGAGGATGAAAAACTGTTTTTT | CAISKTGGEDEKLFF
TRBJ2-5 | . | few | TRBV29-1 | TGCAGCCTCCCGGGCACGGGAGTCGAGACCCAGTACTTC | CSLPGTGVETQYF
TRBJ2-7 | . | . | TRBV5-1 | TGCGCCAGCAGTAAGGACATCTCCTACGAGCAGTACTTC | CASSKDISYEQYF
TRBJ2-7 | TRBD2 | . | TRBV7-3 | TGTGCCAGCAGCTTGGCAGGGACTAGCGGGAACGGTGACTACGAGCAGTACTTC | CASSLAGTSGNGDYEQYF
TRBJ2-7 | . | many | TRBV4-1 | TGCGCCAGCAGCCAAGACGGGGACGAGCAGTACTTC | CASSQDGDEQYF
TRBJ2-1 | TRBD2 | . | TRBV10-3 | TGTGCCACCTCTAGCGGGAGCTCCTACAATGAGCAGTTCTTC | CATSSGSSYNEQFF
TRBJ1-4 | . | . | TRBV20-1 | TGCAGTGCTCACAGGGTGTCTAATGAGAAACTGTTTTTT | CSAHRVSNEKLFF
TRBJ2-1 | TRBD2 | . | TRBV3-1 | TGTGCCAGCAGCTCACTGTCTAGCGGGAGGGAAGATGAGCAGTTCTTC | CASSSLSSGREDEQFF
TRBJ2-1 | TRBD2 | few | TRBV20-1 | TGCAGTGCTAGTCGGTATTCTGGGGAGGGCCCCTACAATGAGCAGTTCTTC | CSASRYSGEGPYNEQFF
TRBJ2-3 | TRBD1 | . | TRBV20-1 | TGCAGTGCCCCAGGGGAGGGACAGGGCGGCACAGATACGCAGTATTTT | CSAPGEGQGGTDTQYF
TRBJ2-4 | . | . | TRBV7-3 | TGTGCCAGCAGCTTAGCGGCAGGAAACATTCAGTACTTC | CASSLAAGNIQYF
TRBJ2-7 | . | . | TRBV12-3/TRBV12-4 | TGTGCCAGCAGCCAAACCGGGACCTCGCCCCACTTC | CASSQTGTSPHF
TRBJ1-4 | . | . | TRBV20-1 | TGCAGTGCTAGAGTGGTTCGGGGGGGTCACCCAACTAATGAAAAACTGTTTTTT | CSARVVRGGHPTNEKLFF
TRBJ1-2 | TRBD1 | . | TRBV7-4 | TGTGCCAGCAGCTCGCGGACAGGAGGTTTTCGCGAAGGCCACACCTTC | CASSSRTGGFREGHTF
TRBJ1-2 | TRBD1 | . | TRBV5-1 | TGCGCCAGCAGCCTCGGGACAGGGGGCATTAACGAGGATGGCTACACCTTC | CASSLGTGGINEDGYTF
TRBJ2-7 | . | . | TRBV10-3 | TGTGCCAGAAGTGAAGACAGGTCCTACGAGCAGTACTTC | CARSEDRSYEQYF
TRBJ2-5 | TRBD2 | . | TRBV4-3 | TGCGCCAGCAGCCTTGGGGCGGGAGATCAAGAGACCCAGTACTTC | CASSLGAGDQETQYF
TRBJ1-4 | . | . | TRBV12-3/TRBV12-4 | TGTGCCAGCAGGCCGGACAGTTGGTATGATGAAAAACTGTTTTTT | CASRPDSWYDEKLFF
TRBJ2-5 | TRBD2 | . | TRBV2 | TGTGCCAGCAGCGGAGGACTAGCGGGGATTTTAGAGACCCAGTACTTC | CASSGGLAGILETQYF
TRBJ2-4 | TRBD1 | . | TRBV6-1 | TGTGCCAGCAGTGATGGGACAGGGGGGTACATTCAGTACTTC | CASSDGTGGYIQYF
TRBJ2-7 | TRBD2 | few | TRBV3-1 | TGTGCCAGCAGCCAAGATAGGCTAGCGGGGAGCTCCTACGAGCAGTACTTC | CASSQDRLAGSSYEQYF
TRBJ2-3 | TRBD2 | few | TRBV7-9 | TGTGCCACCCTGAAGAGCGGGAGCATAGATACGCAGTATTTT | CATLKSGSIDTQYF
TRBJ2-1 | . | . | TRBV12-5 | TGTGCTAGTGGCCTCGGGACAACCTACAATGAGCAGTTCTTC | CASGLGTTYNEQFF
TRBJ1-1 | TRBD1 | . | TRBV7-9 | TGTGCCGCGACAGGGTCGACTGAAGCTTTCTTT | CAATGSTEAFF
TRBJ2-2 | . | few | TRBV11-2 | TGTGCCAGCAGCTTCAGGACTGCCTTGAACACCGGGGAGCTGTTTTTT | CASSFRTALNTGELFF
TRBJ1-3 | . | . | TRBV2 | TGTGCCAGCAGCATACTTGGAAACACCATATATTTT | CASSILGNTIYF
TRBJ2-1 | . | . | TRBV7-9 | TGTGCCAGCAGCCAAGGGGCTGATGAGCAGTTCTTC | CASSQGADEQFF
TRBJ2-7 | . | few | TRBV10-3 | TGTGCCATCAGTGAGCCAGAGGGGAATCGACCCTACGAGCAGTACTTC | CAISEPEGNRPYEQYF
TRBJ2-3 | . | few | TRBV20-1 | TGCAGTGCTAGTGACGGGAGCACAGATACGCAGTATTTT | CSASDGSTDTQYF
TRBJ2-7 | TRBD1 | . | TRBV7-9 | TGTGCCAGCAGCCGACTTGGGACAGAATTTTCCTACGAGCAGTACTTC | CASSRLGTEFSYEQYF
TRBJ2-5 | . | few | TRBV29-1 | TGCAGCGCTTTGACAGACCAAGAGACCCAGTACTTC | CSALTDQETQYF
TRBJ2-4 | . | . | TRBV29-1 | TGCAGCGTTATTTTGTGGGCCAAAAACATTCAGTACTTC | CSVILWAKNIQYF
TRBJ1-4 | TRBD1 | few | TRBV14 | TGTGCCAGCAGCCACGGGGACAGCCTTAATGAAAAACTGTTTTTT | CASSHGDSLNEKLFF
TRBJ1-3 | TRBD1 | . | TRBV9 | TGTGCCAGCAGCGATCCGGGACAGAACGAGAACACCATATATTTT | CASSDPGQNENTIYF
TRBJ2-1 | TRBD2 | few | TRBV11-3 | TGTGCCAGCAGCTTAGATGCAGAACTAGCGGGCCATGAGCAGTTCTTC | CASSLDAELAGHEQFF
TRBJ1-4 | . | . | TRBV20-1 | TGCAGTGCTAGCCCACAGGGAAGAAAACTGTTTTTT | CSASPQGRKLFF
TRBJ1-1 | . | . | TRBV2 | TGTGCCAGCAGTCCGCGGCTAAATTTT | CASSPRLNF
TRBJ1-2 | . | few | TRBV3-1 | TGTGCCAGCAGCCAAGCCGGCGTATCTAACTATGGCTACACCTTC | CASSQAGVSNYGYTF
TRBJ2-2 | . | few | TRBV12-3/TRBV12-4 | TGTGCCAGCAGTCCGCCCTGGGGAGGGGAGCTGTTTTTT | CASSPPWGGELFF
TRBJ2-5 | . | few | TRBV6-5 | TGTGCCAGCAGTTCCAACCGAGGGGGGATGGAGACCCAGTACTTC | CASSSNRGGMETQYF
TRBJ2-7 | . | few | TRBV15 | TGTGCCACCAGCAGAGAGGGGGGGCGGCAGTTGGGACAGGAGACGATTGGGCAGTACTTC | CATSREGGRQLGQETIGQYF
TRBJ2-3 | . | few | TRBV6-6 | TGTGCCAGCACCCCTTACGTCTGGGGGCTGGCAGATACGCAGTATTTT | CASTPYVWGLADTQYF
TRBJ1-1 | . | few | TRBV7-9 | TGTGCCAGCAGCTCAGGTGGTGAGGCAGGGAGCACTGAAGCTTTCTTT | CASSSGGEAGSTEAFF
TRBJ2-2 | TRBD2 | few | TRBV7-2 | TGTGCCAGCAGCTTAGGACTAGCGGCCGGGGAGCTGTTTTTT | CASSLGLAAGELFF